Listed here is a single T cell receptor (beta chain). What it binds is unknown. These data belong to a study of cytomegalovirus exposure and HLA in healthy donors. On the study more broadly: The approximately 130 validation repertoires matched the 600 to 700 first-cohort repertoires in platform, a later analysis reported.

Overall study results and limits: Altogether, 164 TCR beta chains were recorded as cytomegalovirus-associated.

In germline, CDR1 is MNHNS, CDR2 SASEGT. Trimming took off 10 bases at V and 5 bases at J, with 15 bases between the two ends. The length of the CDR3 is 12 residues. Here immunoSEQ multiplex PCR was the method, and the copy in TCRdb shows in-frame clones only, minus some. The data hold 150,000 to 200,000 clones, with around 85% observed a single time. This clonotype was sampled from a man younger than 40 in good health and CMV-seropositive. The sequenced material came from PBMCs. This chain joins TRBV6-1 and TRBJ2-7; D gene ambiguous. CDR3 region: CATIPRSDEQYF. CDR3 in DNA: TGTGCCACAATCCCCAGATCCGACGAGCAGTACTTC.